This T cell receptor beta chain was sequenced in a study of CD8 T cells in ankylosing spondylitis. For TCR beta, libraries came from quantitative 5'-RACE with molecular barcodes. TCRdb called the 5' RACE reads again in MiXCR, with one record for every CDR3 protein. The profile shows a few hundred thousand distinct CDR3 sequences, 20% to 25% of them singletons. Findings and caveats of the study: The clones that were linked to disease were reported to be significantly enriched in matched synovial fluid samples from ankylosing spondylitis patients. The authors found the disease-linked clones to be CD8+ and relatively rare in peripheral blood. A motif in TCR beta, a set of about 8 highly homologous variants, appeared characteristic of ankylosing spondylitis blood.

As regards this clonotype: Its antigen is not identified.

The V gene lost 4 bases and the J gene lost 2 bases, with 14 bases spanning the gap. Germline assignment: CDR1 LGHDT and CDR2 YNNKEL (reference sequence). The length of the CDR3 is 15 residues. The chain links TRBV3-1 to TRBJ2-5; a weak D match, TRBD2 (7 bases). This receptor was identified in a male donor with ankylosing spondylitis or in good health (not recorded which). Sequencing was done on a sample of blood, either unsorted or a sorted T cell fraction (not recorded which). CDR3 loop: CASSRGGGVQETQYF. The CDR3, as DNA: TGTGCCAGCAGCCGAGGCGGGGGCGTTCAAGAGACCCAGTACTTC.